This T cell receptor (beta chain) was retrieved from a study of blood T cell repertoires in COVID-19. For the study at large: Italy, Spain and the United States were the sources of the convalescent and acute COVID-19 samples. Nucleic acid was either cDNA or gDNA, and it came from T cells, B-cell-depleted T cells, or PBMCs.

The V gene's germline CDR1 is LGHNA and CDR2 YNFKEQ. The CDR3 is made up of 16 amino acids. V was pared by 6 bases and J by 3 bases, with 11 bases of the junction left unmatched. In the original processing: Using reference gene primer amplification, nucleated cell counts were estimated. Only in-frame clones appear in the TCRdb table, and some are missing; sequencing was by immunoSEQ multiplex PCR. Clone size and V and J calls were adopted from that table, with D and trimming inferred from the DNA. The sample contains over 20,000 clones, over 90% of which appear only once. The source material was peripheral blood. The receptor's source is a human donor in a cohort sampled during active COVID-19. The rearrangement joins TRBV4-2 to TRBJ2-7, with 10 bases fitting TRBD2. The DNA for the CDR3 is TGTGCCAGCAGTCCCTTAGCGGGGGGCTCCGGCTACGAGCAGTACTTC. Translation gives CASSPLAGGSGYEQYF.